Listed here is a single T cell receptor (beta chain). The sample is drawn from a study of blood T cell repertoires in COVID-19. The ends were cut back, 5 bases at V and 7 bases at J, with 27 bases in the middle. The CDR3 length is 19 residues. In germline, CDR1 is MNHNY, CDR2 SVGAGI (reference sequence). Only in-frame clones appear in the TCRdb table, and some are missing; sequencing was by immunoSEQ multiplex PCR. The data hold approximately 74,000 clones, with roughly 81% observed a single time. This TCR derives from a man in his 70s with acute or convalescent COVID-19. Sequenced material: peripheral blood. The J gene is TRBJ1-6, the V gene TRBV6-6; possible D gene TRBD1, 6 bases. For the CDR3, the DNA is TGTGCCAGCAGTCGCCTCGGTAGGGGGTTAGGCTCGGGGAATTCACCCCTCCACTTT. Translation gives CASSRLGRGLGSGNSPLHF.